A selection of T cell receptor beta chains follows, all from one sample in a study of shared clonotypes between healthy human individuals. Using immunoSEQ multiplex PCR, the repertoire was profiled, and TCRdb retains in-frame clones only, with some absent. The data hold about 640,000 clones, with about 78% observed a single time. The specimen sequenced was memory CD4+ T cells sorted from blood. These receptor sequences come from a young woman in good health. Both conserved end residues are part of each CDR3. A D gene is named only where the DNA matches it firmly. Not every row has a clone size; where given, it reads once, few, many or a size class.

clone size	D gene	V gene	J gene	CDR3 DNA	CDR3 protein
-	-	TRBV6-1	TRBJ1-5	TGTGCCAGCAGTGAAGCAGGGGAGGGCGGTCAGCCCCAGCATTTT	CASSEAGEGGQPQHF
-	TRBD1	TRBV29-1	TRBJ2-3	TGCAGCGTTGGGCTAGGGACAGGGGTGGAAGATACGCAGTATTTT	CSVGLGTGVEDTQYF
-	-	TRBV18	TRBJ2-7	TGTGCCAGCTCACCCCTAGACGAAAGAACAGAGCAGTACTTC	CASSPLDERTEQYF
few	TRBD1	TRBV10-1	TRBJ2-7	TGCGCCAGCAGAGACAGGGTCAAAGGCTACGAGCAGTACTTC	CASRDRVKGYEQYF
-	TRBD1	TRBV2	TRBJ1-2	TGTGCCAGCAGTAATACAGGGGCGAGCTATGGCTACACCTTC	CASSNTGASYGYTF
-	TRBD2	TRBV11-2	TRBJ2-7	TGTGCCAGCAGCTTAGATCTGCGGGGGTTCTACGAGCAGTACTTC	CASSLDLRGFYEQYF
-	-	TRBV5-1	TRBJ2-6	TGCGCCAGCAGCTTGGAGGTAGAGACTGGGGCCAACGTCCTGACTTTC	CASSLEVETGANVLTF
-	TRBD2	TRBV30	TRBJ2-2	TGTGCCTGGAGTGTACCCCCGTTTAGCGGGAGGGCCAAGAGGACCGGGGAGCTGTTTTTT	CAWSVPPFSGRAKRTGELFF
-	TRBD1	TRBV7-2	TRBJ2-5	TGTGCCAGCAGCCCGGGACAGGGAAGAGAGACCCAGTACTTC	CASSPGQGRETQYF
-	-	TRBV5-4	TRBJ2-2	TGTGCCAGCAGCTTGCTCAGTGCGAACACCGGGGAGCTGTTTTTT	CASSLLSANTGELFF
few	TRBD1	TRBV2	TRBJ2-7	TGTGCCAGCAGGGGACAGTTAGAATCCTACGAGCAGTACTTC	CASRGQLESYEQYF
-	TRBD2	TRBV5-6	TRBJ2-1	TGTGCCAGCGAACGGAGGGAGGGGCCCGATGAGCAGTTCTTC	CASERREGPDEQFF
-	TRBD2	TRBV6-1	TRBJ2-1	TGTGCCAGCAGTGAACTAGCGGGAGGTTTCTACAATGAGCAGTTCTTC	CASSELAGGFYNEQFF
-	-	TRBV5-4	TRBJ1-3	TGTGCCAGCAGACCGGGGGGCGGGGAATCCGGAAACACCATATATTTT	CASRPGGGESGNTIYF
many	-	TRBV28	TRBJ1-4	TGTGCCAGCAGAGCCCTCGGGGCAACTAATGAAAAACTGTTTTTT	CASRALGATNEKLFF
-	TRBD2	TRBV28	TRBJ2-7	TGTGCCAGCAAAAGACTAGCGGGACTCGAGCAGTACTTC	CASKRLAGLEQYF
-	TRBD1	TRBV11-2	TRBJ1-2	TGTGCCAGCAGCTCATATAGGACAGGGAGGCACTATGGCTACACCTTC	CASSSYRTGRHYGYTF
once	-	TRBV6-5	TRBJ2-4	TGTGCCAGCAGCTCCGTCCGGGGAGGCAAAAACATTCAGTACTTC	CASSSVRGGKNIQYF
-	-	TRBV7-8	TRBJ1-5	TGTGCCAGCAGCTTAGTGGATCAGCCCCAGCATTTT	CASSLVDQPQHF
-	-	TRBV29-1	TRBJ1-3	TGCAGCGTTGACGTAGGAGGAAACACCATATATTTT	CSVDVGGNTIYF
-	-	TRBV19	TRBJ2-7	TGTGCCACGCACGACAGGAGCCAAGCCTACGAGCAGTACTTC	CATHDRSQAYEQYF
many	TRBD2	TRBV11-2	TRBJ2-3	TGTGCCAGCAGCTTAGGGACTAGCGCCTGGGGAGATACGCAGTATTTT	CASSLGTSAWGDTQYF
-	-	TRBV25-1	TRBJ2-3	TGTGCCAGCAGTGGGGGCCCGGCCGTAGATACGCAGTATTTT	CASSGGPAVDTQYF
-	-	TRBV9	TRBJ2-1	TGTGCCAGCAGCGTCATACAGGGCGGTGAGCAGTTCTTC	CASSVIQGGEQFF
-	-	TRBV7-9	TRBJ2-2	TGTGCCAGCAGCGCCCAGACTATTCCCCGAGGGGAGCTGTTTTTT	CASSAQTIPRGELFF
-	TRBD2	TRBV7-9	TRBJ2-1	TGTGCCAGCAGCCCCGGACTAGCGGGCACGAGCGGGCAGTTCTTC	CASSPGLAGTSGQFF
-	-	TRBV7-9	TRBJ2-5	TGTGCCAGCAGCTTTCAGGGAGGCAAAGAGACCCAGTACTTC	CASSFQGGKETQYF
-	-	TRBV28	TRBJ1-1	TGTGCCAGCAGTTTAAGTAGGGTCACTGAAGCTTTCTTT	CASSLSRVTEAFF
-	-	TRBV5-5	TRBJ2-7	TGTGCCAGCAGCTTCCAGTCCAGCTACGAGCAGTACTTC	CASSFQSSYEQYF
-	-	TRBV25-1	TRBJ1-1	TGTGCCAGCAGTCGGGTCGTTCCGCGAAAAATACACGAAGCTTTCTTT	CASSRVVPRKIHEAFF
-	-	TRBV2	TRBJ2-7	TGTGCCAGCAGCGAACAGCGCCGGCAGTACTTC	CASSEQRRQYF
-	-	TRBV7-2	TRBJ2-7	TGTGCCAGCAGCTTTCCCCGGGGTGTTCCCTTCTTC	CASSFPRGVPFF
-	TRBD1	TRBV30	TRBJ2-4	TGTGCCTGGAGCACAGGGGGCGGATCCAAAAACATTCAGTACTTC	CAWSTGGGSKNIQYF
-	TRBD1	TRBV19	TRBJ2-2	TGTGCCAGTAGTCCCCGGGACAGGGGAACCGGGGAGCTGTTTTTT	CASSPRDRGTGELFF
-	-	TRBV27	TRBJ2-7	TGTGCCAGCAGTTTCCTAGCCTCCTACGAGCAGTACTTC	CASSFLASYEQYF
-	-	TRBV5-4	TRBJ2-3	TGTGCCAGCAGCTTGCCAGGGAAAAGGGGAGGGGGAGATACGCAGTATTTT	CASSLPGKRGGGDTQYF
-	-	TRBV28	TRBJ1-1	TGTGCCAGCAGTGAACAGCAGAACACTGAAGCTTTCTTT	CASSEQQNTEAFF
-	-	TRBV30	TRBJ2-3	TGTGCCTTAGACTCAGATACGCAGTATTTT	CALDSDTQYF
few	-	TRBV21-1	TRBJ1-4	TGTGCCACACCCCGTGGAGACAGGGTGAATGAAAAACTGTTTTTT	CATPRGDRVNEKLFF